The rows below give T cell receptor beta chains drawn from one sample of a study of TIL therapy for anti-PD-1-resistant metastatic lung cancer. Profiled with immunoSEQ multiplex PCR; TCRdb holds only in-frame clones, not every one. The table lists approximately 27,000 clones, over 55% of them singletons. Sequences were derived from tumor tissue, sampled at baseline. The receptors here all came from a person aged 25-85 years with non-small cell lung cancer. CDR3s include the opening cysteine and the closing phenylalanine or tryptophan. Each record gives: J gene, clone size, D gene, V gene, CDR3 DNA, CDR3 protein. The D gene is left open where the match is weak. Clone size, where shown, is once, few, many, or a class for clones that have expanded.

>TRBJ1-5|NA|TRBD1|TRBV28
TGTGCCAGCAGTCTGTGGGTAGGACAGGGGAGCAATCAGCCCCAGCATTTT
CASSLWVGQGSNQPQHF
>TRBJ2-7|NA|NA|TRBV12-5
TGTGCTAGTGGTTTGGCCCCGAGTAGCTCCTACGAGCAGTACTTC
CASGLAPSSSYEQYF
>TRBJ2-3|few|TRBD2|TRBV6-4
TGTGCCAGCAGTTTCGGCGGGGGGGCAGGGGATACGCAGTATTTT
CASSFGGGAGDTQYF
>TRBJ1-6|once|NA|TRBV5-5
TGTGCCAGCAGCTTGAACGTGGCAGGGGCTTCACCCCTCCACTTT
CASSLNVAGASPLHF
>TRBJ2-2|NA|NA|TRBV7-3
TGTGCCAGCAGCTTAGGGAGGGACAGTAACACCGGGGAGCTGTTTTTT
CASSLGRDSNTGELFF
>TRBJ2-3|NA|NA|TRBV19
TGTGCCAGTAGTTTACGGACAGCCCGCACAGATACGCAGTATTTT
CASSLRTARTDTQYF
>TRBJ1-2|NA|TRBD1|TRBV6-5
TGTGCCAGCAGGCGTGCCGGGACAGGGGGCTTTGGCTACACCTTC
CASRRAGTGGFGYTF
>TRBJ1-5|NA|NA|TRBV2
TGTGCCAGCAGTGAGGAGACAGGAACCATCCCCTTAACCAATCAGCCCCAGCATTTT
CASSEETGTIPLTNQPQHF
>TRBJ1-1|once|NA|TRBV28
TGTGCCAGCAGTGTAAGAGGGGAGAACACTGAAGCTTTCTTT
CASSVRGENTEAFF
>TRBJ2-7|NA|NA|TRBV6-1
TGTGCCAGCAGTAAGCCGAGCTCCTACGAGCAGTACTTC
CASSKPSSYEQYF
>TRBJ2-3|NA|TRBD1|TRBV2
TGTGCCAGCACAGGGGGTAGCACAGATACGCAGTATTTT
CASTGGSTDTQYF
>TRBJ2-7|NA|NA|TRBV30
TGTGCCTGGGGCATAGGGGGGCCGGTGGAGCAGTACTTC
CAWGIGGPVEQYF
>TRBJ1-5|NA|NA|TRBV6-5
TGTGCCAGCAGTTATGAGGGGTACAATCAGCCCCAGCATTTT
CASSYEGYNQPQHF
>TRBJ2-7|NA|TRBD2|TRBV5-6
TGTGCCAGTGCGGGGACTACGAGCTACGAGCAGTACTTC
CASAGTTSYEQYF
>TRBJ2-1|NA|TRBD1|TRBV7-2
TGTGCCAGCAGCCCACCGGGACAGGGTTACAATGAGCAGTTCTTC
CASSPPGQGYNEQFF
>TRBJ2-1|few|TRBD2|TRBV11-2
TGTGCCAGCAGTTTAGCGGGTGGTGAGCAGTTCTTC
CASSLAGGEQFF
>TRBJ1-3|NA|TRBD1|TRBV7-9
TGTGCCAGCAGCTCCGGGACAGGACTATCTAGAGGAAACACCATATATTTT
CASSSGTGLSRGNTIYF
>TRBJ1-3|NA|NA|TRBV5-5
TGTGCCAGCAGCTCACCCCGGGCCAGCTCTGGAAACACCATATATTTT
CASSSPRASSGNTIYF
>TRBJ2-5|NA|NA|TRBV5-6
TGTGCCAGCAGCTCCGGGACGGCTCAAGAGACCCAGTACTTC
CASSSGTAQETQYF
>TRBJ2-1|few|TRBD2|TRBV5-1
TGCGCCAGCAGCTCCACCACTAGCGGGGGGACCCTCAATGAGCAGTTCTTC
CASSSTTSGGTLNEQFF
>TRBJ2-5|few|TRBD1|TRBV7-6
TGTGCCAGCAGCTTAGCTTTAGGACAGGCCATCCAAGAGACCCAGTACTTC
CASSLALGQAIQETQYF
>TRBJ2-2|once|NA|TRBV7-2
TGTGCCAGCAGCTTATTCAGGGTCGGACAGATGAACACCGGGGAGCTGTTTTTT
CASSLFRVGQMNTGELFF
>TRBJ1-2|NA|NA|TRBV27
TGTGCCAGCAGTCACGGACGGGGCTACACCTTC
CASSHGRGYTF
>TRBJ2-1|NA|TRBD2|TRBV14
TGTGCCAGCAGCCAAAGGGAAGCGGGGTCTAGAGAGCAGTTCTTC
CASSQREAGSREQFF
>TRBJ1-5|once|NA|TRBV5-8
TGTGCCAGCAGCTCAGGGAGGGCGTCTGGCAATCAGCCCCAGCATTTT
CASSSGRASGNQPQHF
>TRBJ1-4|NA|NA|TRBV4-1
TGCGCCAGCAGCCCTACCCCGAGCTCCCGGGGGGAAAAACTGTTTTTT
CASSPTPSSRGEKLFF
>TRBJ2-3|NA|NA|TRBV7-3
TGTGCCAGCAGCTCCACCTCCACAGATACGCAGTATTTT
CASSSTSTDTQYF
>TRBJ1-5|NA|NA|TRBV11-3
TGTGCCAGCAGCCCTTGGGACTTCGGCCCTTCCTCGAATCAGCCCCAGCATTTT
CASSPWDFGPSSNQPQHF
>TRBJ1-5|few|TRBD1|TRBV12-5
TGTGCTAGTGCCCTACCCGGGACAGGGAATCAGCCCCAGCATTTT
CASALPGTGNQPQHF